This entry is about one TCR beta chain. Its antigen is currently unknown. The data derive from a study of response to subunit inactivated influenza vaccine. TCRdb analysed the RT-PCR reads with MiXCR anew, one entry per CDR3 protein. Of about 530,000 distinct CDR3 sequences listed, approximately 12% are singletons. Per germline, CDR1 DFQATT and CDR2 SNEGSKA (reference sequence). V lost 6 bases and J 1 base, leaving 9 bases between the germline ends. The CDR3 has 12 amino acids. Study-wide findings and caveats: After each seasonal influenza vaccination, few new T cells are recruited, the authors suggested.

The chain couples TRBV20-1 to TRBJ1-1; D may be TRBD1 (6 bases). This receptor was identified in a man aged 50-59 years who received an inactivated influenza vaccine. Sequenced here: PBMCs from blood, sampled on the day of vaccination. The CDR3: CSALQGNTEAFF. The CDR3 DNA reads as TGCAGTGCCCTACAGGGGAACACTGAAGCTTTCTTT.